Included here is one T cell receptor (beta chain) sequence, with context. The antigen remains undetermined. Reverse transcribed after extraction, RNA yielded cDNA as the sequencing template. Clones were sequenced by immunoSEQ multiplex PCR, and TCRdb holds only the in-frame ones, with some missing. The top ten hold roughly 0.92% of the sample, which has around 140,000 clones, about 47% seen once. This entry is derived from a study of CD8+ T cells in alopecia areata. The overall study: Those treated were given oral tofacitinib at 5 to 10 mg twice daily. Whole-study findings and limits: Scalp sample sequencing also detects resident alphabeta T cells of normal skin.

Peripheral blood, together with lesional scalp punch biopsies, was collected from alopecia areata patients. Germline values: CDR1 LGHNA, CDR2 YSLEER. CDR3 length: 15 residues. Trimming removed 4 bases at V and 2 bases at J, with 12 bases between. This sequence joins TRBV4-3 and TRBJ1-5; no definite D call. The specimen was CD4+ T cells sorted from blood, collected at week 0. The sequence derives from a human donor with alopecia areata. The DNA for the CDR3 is TGCGCCAGCAGCCGCGACGGGTCTGGCAATCAGCCCCAGCATTTT. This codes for CASSRDGSGNQPQHF.